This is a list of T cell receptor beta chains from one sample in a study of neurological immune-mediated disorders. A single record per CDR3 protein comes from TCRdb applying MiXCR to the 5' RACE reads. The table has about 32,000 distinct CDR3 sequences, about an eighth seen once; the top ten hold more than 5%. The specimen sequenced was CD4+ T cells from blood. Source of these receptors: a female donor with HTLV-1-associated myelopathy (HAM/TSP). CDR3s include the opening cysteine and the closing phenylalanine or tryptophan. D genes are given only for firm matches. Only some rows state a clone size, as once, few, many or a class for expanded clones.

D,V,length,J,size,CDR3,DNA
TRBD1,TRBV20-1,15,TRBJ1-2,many,CSAPGEGATNYGYTF,TGCAGTGCTCCTGGAGAGGGGGCTACTAACTATGGCTACACCTTC
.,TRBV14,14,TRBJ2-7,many,CASSPYSGSGEQYF,TGTGCCAGCAGCCCCTACTCCGGGTCCGGCGAGCAGTACTTC
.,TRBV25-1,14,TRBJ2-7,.,CASSEYNRDYEQYF,TGTGCCAGCAGTGAATATAACAGGGACTACGAGCAGTACTTC
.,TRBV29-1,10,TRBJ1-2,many,CSVGGYGYTF,TGCAGCGTTGGAGGCTATGGCTACACCTTC
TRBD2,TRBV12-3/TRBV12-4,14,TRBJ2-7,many,CASSATSVSYEQYF,TGTGCCAGCAGTGCAACTAGCGTCTCCTACGAGCAGTACTTC
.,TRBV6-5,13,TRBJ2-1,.,CANSYWGAYEQFF,TGTGCCAACAGTTACTGGGGGGCCTATGAGCAGTTCTTC
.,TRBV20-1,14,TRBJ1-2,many,CSADPFAGSGGYTF,TGCAGTGCTGACCCCTTCGCAGGGTCTGGTGGCTACACCTTC
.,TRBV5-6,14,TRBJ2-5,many,CASSPPLVRETQYF,TGTGCCAGCAGCCCGCCACTAGTTAGGGAGACCCAGTACTTC
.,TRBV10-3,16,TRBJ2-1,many,CAISGLSKGSYNEQFF,TGTGCCATCAGTGGCCTATCGAAAGGGTCCTACAATGAGCAGTTCTTC
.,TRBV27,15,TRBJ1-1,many,CASSLSKARDTEAFF,TGTGCCAGCAGTTTATCGAAGGCCCGAGACACTGAAGCTTTCTTT
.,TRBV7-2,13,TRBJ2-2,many,CASSLVAGSYLFF,TGTGCCAGCAGCTTAGTCGCGGGATCCTACCTGTTTTTT
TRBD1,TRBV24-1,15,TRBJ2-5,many,CATSDLGQGQETQYF,TGTGCCACCAGTGACCTGGGACAGGGGCAAGAGACCCAGTACTTC
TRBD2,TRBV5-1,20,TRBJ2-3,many,CASSRATSGRAAVSTDTQYF,TGCGCCAGCAGCCGTGCCACTAGCGGGAGGGCCGCAGTGAGCACAGATACGCAGTATTTT
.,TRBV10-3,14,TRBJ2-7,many,CAISVSQPQDEQYF,TGTGCCATCAGTGTCTCGCAGCCGCAAGACGAGCAGTACTTC
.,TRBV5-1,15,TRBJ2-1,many,CASSLGQVPYNEQFF,TGCGCCAGCAGCTTGGGACAGGTCCCCTACAATGAGCAGTTCTTC
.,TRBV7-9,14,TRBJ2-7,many,CASSLDTATYEQYF,TGTGCCAGCAGCTTAGACACGGCGACCTACGAGCAGTACTTC
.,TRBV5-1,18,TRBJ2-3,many,CASSSRGGASGGTDTQYF,TGCGCCAGCAGCTCCAGAGGGGGCGCAAGCGGAGGGACAGATACGCAGTATTTT
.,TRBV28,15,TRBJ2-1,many,CASNSRGAGANEQFF,TGTGCCAGCAACTCGAGGGGGGCGGGGGCGAATGAGCAGTTCTTC
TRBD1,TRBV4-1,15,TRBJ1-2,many,CASSQNRGNDYGYTF,TGCGCCAGCAGCCAAAACAGGGGCAACGACTATGGCTACACCTTC
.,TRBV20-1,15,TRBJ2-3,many,CSALHHKGSGDTQYF,TGCAGTGCTCTCCATCACAAAGGTTCAGGAGATACGCAGTATTTT
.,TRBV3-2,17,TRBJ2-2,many,CASRARDVGANTGELFF,TGTGCCAGCAGAGCCAGAGACGTAGGCGCGAACACCGGGGAGCTGTTTTTT
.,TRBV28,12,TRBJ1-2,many,CASSLYPGRITF,TGTGCCAGCAGTTTATACCCCGGCCGGATAACCTTC
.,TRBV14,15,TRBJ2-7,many,CASSQDPQSSYEQYF,TGTGCCAGCAGCCAAGATCCTCAATCCTCCTACGAGCAGTACTTC
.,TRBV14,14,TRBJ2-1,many,CASSRDSTYNEQFF,TGTGCCAGCAGCCGGGACTCTACTTACAATGAGCAGTTCTTC
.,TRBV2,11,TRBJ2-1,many,CASKFDNEQFF,TGTGCCAGCAAGTTCGACAATGAGCAGTTCTTC
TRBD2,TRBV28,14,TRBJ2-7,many,CASTSSGRAYEQYF,TGTGCCAGCACTTCTAGCGGGAGGGCCTACGAGCAGTACTTC
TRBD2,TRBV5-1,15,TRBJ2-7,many,CASSGVAGGSREQYF,TGCGCCAGCAGCGGAGTAGCGGGGGGGTCTCGGGAGCAGTACTTC
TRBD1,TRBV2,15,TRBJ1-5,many,CASSELGQDSQPQHF,TGTGCCAGCAGTGAACTGGGACAGGACTCCCAGCCCCAGCATTTT
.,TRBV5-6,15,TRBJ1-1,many,CASNLFRMDVPEAFF,TGTGCCAGCAACCTTTTTAGGATGGATGTGCCTGAAGCTTTCTTT
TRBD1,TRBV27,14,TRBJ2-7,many,CASSLGRGSYEQYF,TGTGCCAGCAGTTTAGGCAGGGGGAGCTACGAGCAGTACTTC
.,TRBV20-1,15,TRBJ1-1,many,CSARDPGTLNTEAFF,TGCAGTGCTAGAGACCCAGGGACGCTGAACACTGAAGCTTTCTTT
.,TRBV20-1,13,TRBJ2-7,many,CSAQSEGGYEQYF,TGCAGTGCCCAATCTGAGGGGGGCTACGAGCAGTACTTC
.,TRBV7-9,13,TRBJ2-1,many,CASSFSGASEQFF,TGTGCCAGCAGCTTCTCCGGGGCCAGTGAGCAGTTCTTC
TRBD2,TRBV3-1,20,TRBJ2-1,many,CASSQFGGLAGFPSYNEQFF,TGTGCCAGCAGCCAATTCGGCGGACTAGCGGGATTCCCCTCCTACAATGAGCAGTTCTTC
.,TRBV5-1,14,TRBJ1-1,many,CASSLGPPTAEAFF,TGCGCCAGCAGCTTGGGGCCCCCGACAGCAGAAGCTTTCTTT
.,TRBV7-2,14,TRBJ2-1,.,CASSLLPARNEQFF,TGTGCCAGCAGCCTCCTTCCGGCGCGCAATGAGCAGTTCTTC
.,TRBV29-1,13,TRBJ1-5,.,CSVEGHIDQTKHF,TGCAGCGTTGAAGGGCACATAGATCAGACCAAGCATTTT
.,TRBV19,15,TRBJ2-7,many,CASSPRWEDSYEQYF,TGTGCCAGTAGTCCGAGGTGGGAGGATTCGTACGAGCAGTACTTC
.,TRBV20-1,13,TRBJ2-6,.,CSARDAGANVLTF,TGCAGTGCTAGAGATGCTGGGGCCAATGTCCTGACTTTC
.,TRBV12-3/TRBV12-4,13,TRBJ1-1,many,CASSLSRDAEAFF,TGTGCCAGCAGTTTATCTCGGGATGCTGAAGCTTTCTTT